The T cell receptor (beta chain) described here comes from a study of cytomegalovirus exposure and HLA in healthy donors. General study points: In vitro experiments confirmed that a few CMV-associated chains were specific for CMV antigens. A later analysis appeared to link common viral pathogens to several of the most significant clusters.

About this clone: Its antigen is as yet unknown.

Researchers ran the PCR with 60 Vbeta and 13 Jbeta primers. Sequencing was performed with immunoSEQ multiplex PCR; in TCRdb, only in-frame clones are kept and a portion is missing. The sample holds over 150,000 clones, over 70% seen once. This TCR was recovered from a man under 40 in good health and CMV-seronegative. Sequencing used PBMCs.

CDR3 in DNA: TGTGCCAGCAGCTTCCCACAGCCTTCGAGCACCGGGGAGCTGTTTTTT. It translates to CASSFPQPSSTGELFF. This chain connects TRBV13 to TRBJ2-2, with D hard to call. The V and J ends lost 3 bases and 4 bases respectively, with 15 bases between them. Germline CDR1 is PRHDT and CDR2 is FYEKMQ (reference sequence). CDR3 length equals 16 residues.